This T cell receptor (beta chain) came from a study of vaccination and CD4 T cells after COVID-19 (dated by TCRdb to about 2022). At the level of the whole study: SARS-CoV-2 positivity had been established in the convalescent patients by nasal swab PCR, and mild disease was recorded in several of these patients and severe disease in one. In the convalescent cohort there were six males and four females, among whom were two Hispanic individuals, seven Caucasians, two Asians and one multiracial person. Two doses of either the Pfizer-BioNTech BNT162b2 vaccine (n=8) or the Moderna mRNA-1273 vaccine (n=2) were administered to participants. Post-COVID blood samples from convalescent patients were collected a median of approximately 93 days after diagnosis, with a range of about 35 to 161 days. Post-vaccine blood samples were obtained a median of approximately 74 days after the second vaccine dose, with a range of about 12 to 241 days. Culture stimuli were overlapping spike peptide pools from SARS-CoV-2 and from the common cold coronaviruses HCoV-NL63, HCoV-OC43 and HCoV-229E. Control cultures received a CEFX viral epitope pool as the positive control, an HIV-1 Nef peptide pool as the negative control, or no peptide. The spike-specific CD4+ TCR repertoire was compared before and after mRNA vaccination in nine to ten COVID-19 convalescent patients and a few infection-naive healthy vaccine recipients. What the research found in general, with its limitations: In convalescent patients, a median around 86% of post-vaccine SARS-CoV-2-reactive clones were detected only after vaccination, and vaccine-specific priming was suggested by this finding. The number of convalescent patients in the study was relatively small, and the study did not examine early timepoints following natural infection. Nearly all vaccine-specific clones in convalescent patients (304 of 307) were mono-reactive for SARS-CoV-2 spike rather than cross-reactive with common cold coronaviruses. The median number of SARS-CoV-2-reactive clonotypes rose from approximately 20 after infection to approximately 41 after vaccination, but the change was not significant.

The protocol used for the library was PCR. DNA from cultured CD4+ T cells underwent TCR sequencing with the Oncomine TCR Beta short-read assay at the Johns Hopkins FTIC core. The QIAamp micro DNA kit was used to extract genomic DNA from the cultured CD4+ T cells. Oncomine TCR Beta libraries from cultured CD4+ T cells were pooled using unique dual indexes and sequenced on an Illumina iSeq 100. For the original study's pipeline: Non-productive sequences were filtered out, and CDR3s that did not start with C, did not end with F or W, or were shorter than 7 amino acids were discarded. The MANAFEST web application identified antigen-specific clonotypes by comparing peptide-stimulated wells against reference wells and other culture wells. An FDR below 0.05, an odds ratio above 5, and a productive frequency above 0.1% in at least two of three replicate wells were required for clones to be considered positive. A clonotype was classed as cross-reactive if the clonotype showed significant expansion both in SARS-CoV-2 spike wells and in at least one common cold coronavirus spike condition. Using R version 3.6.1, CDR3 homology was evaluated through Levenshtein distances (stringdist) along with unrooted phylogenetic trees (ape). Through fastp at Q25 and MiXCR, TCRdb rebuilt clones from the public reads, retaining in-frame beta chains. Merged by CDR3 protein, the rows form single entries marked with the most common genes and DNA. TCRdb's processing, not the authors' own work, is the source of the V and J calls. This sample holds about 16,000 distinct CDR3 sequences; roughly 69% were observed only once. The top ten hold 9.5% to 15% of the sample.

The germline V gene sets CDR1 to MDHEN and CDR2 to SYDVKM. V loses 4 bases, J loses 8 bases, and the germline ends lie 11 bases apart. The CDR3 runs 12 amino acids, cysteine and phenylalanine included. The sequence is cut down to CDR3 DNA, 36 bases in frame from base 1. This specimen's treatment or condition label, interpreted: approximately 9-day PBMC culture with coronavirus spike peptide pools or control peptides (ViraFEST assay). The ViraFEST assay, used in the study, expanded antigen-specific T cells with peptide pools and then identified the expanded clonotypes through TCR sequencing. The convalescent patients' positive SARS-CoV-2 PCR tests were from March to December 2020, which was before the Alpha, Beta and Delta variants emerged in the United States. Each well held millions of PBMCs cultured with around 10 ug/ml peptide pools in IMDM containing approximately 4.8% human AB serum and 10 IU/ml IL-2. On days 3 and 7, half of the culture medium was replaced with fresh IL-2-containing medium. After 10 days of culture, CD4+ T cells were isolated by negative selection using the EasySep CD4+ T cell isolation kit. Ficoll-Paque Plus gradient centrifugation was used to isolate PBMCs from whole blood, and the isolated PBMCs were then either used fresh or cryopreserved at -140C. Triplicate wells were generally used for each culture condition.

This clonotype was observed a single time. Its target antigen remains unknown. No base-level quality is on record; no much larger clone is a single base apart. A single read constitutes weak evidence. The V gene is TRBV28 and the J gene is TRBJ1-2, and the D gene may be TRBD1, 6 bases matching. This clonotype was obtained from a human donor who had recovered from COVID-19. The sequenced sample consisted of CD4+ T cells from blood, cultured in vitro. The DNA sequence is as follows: TGTGCCAGCAGTTCAGGGGTTGGCGGCTACACCTTC. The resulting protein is CASSSGVGGYTF.